A selection of T cell receptor beta chains follows, all from one sample in a study of blood T cell repertoires in COVID-19. Using immunoSEQ multiplex PCR, the repertoire was profiled, and TCRdb retains in-frame clones only, with some absent. The sample lists some 140,000 clones, roughly four fifths seen once, with about an eighth in the top ten. Sequences were obtained from peripheral blood. The receptors were sampled from a woman aged 55-75 years with COVID-19, enrolled during active disease. CDR3s include the opening cysteine and the closing phenylalanine or tryptophan. The D gene is left open where the match is weak. Not all rows give a size; the values are once, few, many and, for expanded clones, a class.

j_call | clone_size | d_call | v_call | cdr3_nt | cdr3_aa
TRBJ1-4 | - | - | TRBV4-2 | TGTGCCAGCAGCCAAGAAATTTGGGCAGTTCCTAATGAAAAACTGTTTTTT | CASSQEIWAVPNEKLFF
TRBJ2-1 | - | - | TRBV9 | TGTGCCAGCAGCGGGGGGCCTAGCTCCTACAATGAGCAGTTCTTC | CASSGGPSSYNEQFF
TRBJ2-3 | - | - | TRBV19 | TGTGCCAGTAGTATTTCAGTCTCAGATACGCAGTATTTT | CASSISVSDTQYF
TRBJ2-5 | - | - | TRBV5-1 | TGCGCCAGCAGCTTGAGTTTACAGCAAGAGACCCAGTACTTC | CASSLSLQQETQYF
TRBJ1-4 | - | - | TRBV4-1 | TGCGCCAGCAGCCCCCCCGCGGGAAGTGAAAAACTGTTTTTT | CASSPPAGSEKLFF
TRBJ1-4 | - | TRBD1 | TRBV10-3 | TGTGCCATCAGCGGACAGGGGAACGAAAAACTGTTTTTT | CAISGQGNEKLFF
TRBJ1-2 | - | - | TRBV19 | TGTGCCAGCCGGGGAGGGGCCCGGGATGGCTACACCTTC | CASRGGARDGYTF
TRBJ2-1 | - | - | TRBV11-2 | TGTGCCAGCAGCTCTCACAGGAAAACTGAGCAGTTCTTC | CASSSHRKTEQFF
TRBJ2-7 | - | TRBD1 | TRBV19 | TGTGCCAGTAGTATCCGTACAGGGGACCTTTACGAGCAGTACTTC | CASSIRTGDLYEQYF
TRBJ2-5 | - | - | TRBV7-9 | TGTGCCAGCAGCCTGATAGCGGCCCCAGGGGAGACCCAGTACTTC | CASSLIAAPGETQYF
TRBJ2-3 | once | TRBD2 | TRBV10-3 | TGTGCCATCAGTGCCAGCGGGGGGGCCCTACCTACCACAGATACGCAGTATTTT | CAISASGGALPTTDTQYF
TRBJ1-2 | - | TRBD1 | TRBV10-1 | TGCGCCAGCAGCCCACTGGGACAGCTCTATGGCTACACCTTC | CASSPLGQLYGYTF
TRBJ2-7 | - | TRBD2 | TRBV7-2 | TGTGCCAGCAGCTTAGTCGCTAGCGGGAGCTACGAGCAGTACTTC | CASSLVASGSYEQYF
TRBJ2-1 | - | TRBD2 | TRBV5-1 | TGCGCCAGCAGCTTAGATAGTAGTAGCGGGAGTTGGAATGAGCAGTTCTTC | CASSLDSSSGSWNEQFF
TRBJ1-5 | few | - | TRBV4-1 | TGCGCCAGCAGCCAAGCCCCGGCAGGGCGACAGCCCCAGCATTTT | CASSQAPAGRQPQHF
TRBJ1-6 | - | TRBD1 | TRBV18 | TGTGCCAGCTCACCTGGGACAGGGAATAATTCACCCCTCCACTTT | CASSPGTGNNSPLHF
TRBJ1-4 | once | TRBD1 | TRBV27 | TGTGCCAGCTCAAGACAGGGCCCTGAAAAACTGTTTTTT | CASSRQGPEKLFF
TRBJ1-2 | - | TRBD1 | TRBV27 | TGTGCCAGCAGTTGGACGGGGACAGGGTACTATGGCTACACCTTC | CASSWTGTGYYGYTF
TRBJ2-1 | few | TRBD1 | TRBV7-3 | TGTGCCAGCAGCTCTACAGGGGCTCTAGGCAATGAGCAGTTCTTC | CASSSTGALGNEQFF
TRBJ2-7 | - | TRBD1 | TRBV23-1 | TGCGCCAGCAGTCACTCAGGGACAGGGCCCTACGAGCAGTACTTC | CASSHSGTGPYEQYF
TRBJ2-3 | - | - | TRBV5-6 | TGTGCCAGCAGCATACGAGGAGGTCCTGCAGATACGCAGTATTTT | CASSIRGGPADTQYF
TRBJ1-1 | - | TRBD1 | TRBV6-5 | TGTGCCAGCAGAGTACAGGGGGTAGGCACTGAAGCTTTCTTT | CASRVQGVGTEAFF
TRBJ1-4 | - | TRBD1 | TRBV12-3/TRBV12-4 | TGTGCCAGCAGACCCCAACAGGGGAGAAAACTGTTTTTT | CASRPQQGRKLFF
TRBJ1-1 | - | - | TRBV7-9 | TGTGCCAGCAGCTTCTCGCAGGAACTGATTGAAGCTTTCTTT | CASSFSQELIEAFF
TRBJ2-1 | - | TRBD2 | TRBV6-2/TRBV6-3 | TGTGCCAGCAGTGCGGTAGCGGGGGGCCAGGCGTACAATGAGCAGTTCTTC | CASSAVAGGQAYNEQFF
TRBJ1-4 | few | - | TRBV18 | TGTGCCAGCTCACCCCAGTCAACTAATGAAAAACTGTTTTTT | CASSPQSTNEKLFF
TRBJ2-2 | - | TRBD1 | TRBV7-3 | TGTGCCAGCAGCTTAACGGGGACAGCGAACACCGGGGAGCTGTTTTTT | CASSLTGTANTGELFF
TRBJ2-2 | few | TRBD2 | TRBV11-2 | TGTGCCAGCAGCCGTCAAATAGCGGGGGTAACCGGGGAGCTGTTTTTT | CASSRQIAGVTGELFF
TRBJ2-7 | - | - | TRBV27 | TGTGCCAGCAGTTTATCGGGCCCCTACGAGCAGTACTTC | CASSLSGPYEQYF
TRBJ2-3 | - | - | TRBV29-1 | TGCAGCGTTAATCAGGGTCATACGCAGTATTTT | CSVNQGHTQYF
TRBJ1-4 | - | - | TRBV7-8 | TGTGCCAGCAGCCCCCTCGGTGTAGAGGAAAAACTGTTTTTT | CASSPLGVEEKLFF
TRBJ2-7 | once | TRBD1 | TRBV9 | TGTGCCAGCAGCCCGCGTGTGGGGGGGGACAGGGGAAGTATCGACGAGCAGTACTTC | CASSPRVGGDRGSIDEQYF
TRBJ1-2 | - | TRBD1 | TRBV15 | TGTGCCACCTCTACAGGGGGCTATGGCTACACCTTC | CATSTGGYGYTF
TRBJ1-5 | - | - | TRBV19 | TGTGCCAGTAGTATCGGTATCAATCAGCCCCAGCATTTT | CASSIGINQPQHF
TRBJ2-2 | - | - | TRBV6-5 | TGTGCCAGCAGTTACCCCTCCCCGAACACCGGGGAGCTGTTTTTT | CASSYPSPNTGELFF
TRBJ2-5 | few | TRBD1 | TRBV6-5 | TGTGCCATCCACAAGACAGGGGTTGGGGAGACCCAGTACTTC | CAIHKTGVGETQYF
TRBJ1-1 | few | - | TRBV7-3 | TGTGCCAGCAGCTTAACCGGGAACACTGAAGCTTTCTTT | CASSLTGNTEAFF
TRBJ2-3 | - | TRBD1 | TRBV24-1 | TGTGCCACCAGTGATACTACTATTACAGGGGAACCCTTACAGTATTTT | CATSDTTITGEPLQYF
TRBJ2-5 | - | - | TRBV5-1 | TGCGCCAGCAGCACCGGACTCCTCAACGAGGAGACCCAGTACTTC | CASSTGLLNEETQYF
TRBJ1-3 | once | - | TRBV2 | TGTGCCAGCAACTTGGGGGGACTTGGAAACACCATATATTTT | CASNLGGLGNTIYF
TRBJ1-5 | - | - | TRBV18 | TGTGCCAGCTCGCGGGAGAAGGATCAGCCCCAGCATTTT | CASSREKDQPQHF
TRBJ1-6 | few | - | TRBV14 | TGTGCCAGCAGCCAAGATCGGAGAGGTTCACCCCTCCACTTT | CASSQDRRGSPLHF
TRBJ1-2 | - | TRBD1 | TRBV5-1 | TGCGCCAGCAGCCTTCCCGGGACAGGGTTTGATGGCTACACCTTC | CASSLPGTGFDGYTF
TRBJ2-2 | once | - | TRBV7-3 | TGTGCCAGCAGCCCTGACAGACCCACCGGGGAGCTGTTTTTT | CASSPDRPTGELFF
TRBJ1-2 | - | - | TRBV5-6 | TGTGCCAGCAGCTTGGACAGGGCTACCTATGGCTACACCTTC | CASSLDRATYGYTF
TRBJ2-7 | - | - | TRBV10-3 | TGTGCCATCAGTGTAGAAGGGGAAGGTTACGAGCAGTACTTC | CAISVEGEGYEQYF
TRBJ1-5 | - | - | TRBV6-5 | TGTGCCAGCAGTTACATACAGGGAAGGAATCAGCCCCAGCATTTT | CASSYIQGRNQPQHF
TRBJ1-5 | - | - | TRBV4-1 | TGCGCCAGCAGCCAAGGGAGGGCCCAGATCTATAGCAATCAGCCCCAGCATTTT | CASSQGRAQIYSNQPQHF
TRBJ1-1 | - | - | TRBV2 | TGTGCCAGCAGTGAAGGGGGGGTAACTGAAGCTTTCTTT | CASSEGGVTEAFF
TRBJ1-2 | - | TRBD1 | TRBV19 | TGTGCCAGTAGTAAGGGACAGGTAGGGAACTATGGCTACACCTTC | CASSKGQVGNYGYTF
TRBJ1-2 | - | TRBD1 | TRBV9 | TGTGCCAGCAGCCCTTGGGGGACAGGGGACGGCTACACCTTC | CASSPWGTGDGYTF
TRBJ2-1 | once | TRBD2 | TRBV12-3/TRBV12-4 | TGTGCCAGCAGTCGGACTAGCGGCGAGCAGTTCTTC | CASSRTSGEQFF
TRBJ1-1 | - | - | TRBV27 | TGTGCCAGCAGTCCCTCCTATGGCGGCTCAAACACTGAAGCTTTCTTT | CASSPSYGGSNTEAFF
TRBJ2-5 | - | - | TRBV18 | TGTGCCAGCTCACCACCTCTGGGGCTCGAGACCCAGTACTTC | CASSPPLGLETQYF
TRBJ2-7 | - | - | TRBV19 | TGTGCCAGTAGTATAGCAGCAGGGCCCTACGAGCAGTACTTC | CASSIAAGPYEQYF
TRBJ1-2 | few | TRBD1 | TRBV6-1 | TGTGCCAGCAGGGAAGGACAGGGTGCTAACTATGGCTACACCTTC | CASREGQGANYGYTF